Following are 17 T cell receptor beta chains from one sample sequenced in a study of cytomegalovirus exposure and HLA in healthy donors. With 60 Vbeta and 13 Jbeta primers, the PCR was carried out. Assay used: immunoSEQ multiplex PCR; TCRdb lists only in-frame clones, some missing. The sample gives 85,000 to 90,000 clones, 90% of which show up once; about 2.5% is in the top ten. The sample consisted of PBMCs. The origin of the receptors is a man aged 18 to 29 in good health and CMV-seronegative.

The chain employs TRBV7-2 and TRBJ1-2; D is possibly TRBD1 (6 bases). Trimming shortened V by 5 bases and J by 1 base, and 11 bases separated the two germline ends. The CDR3 is 14 residues long. The germline V gene has CDR1 SGHTA and CDR2 FQGNSA. The CDR3 sequence is CASSAKGVNYGYTF. CDR3 nucleotide sequence: TGTGCCAGCAGCGCTAAGGGGGTTAACTATGGCTACACCTTC.

The V and J genes are TRBV6-6 and TRBJ2-5, with 7 bases aligning to TRBD1. Per germline, CDR1 MNHNY and CDR2 SVGAGI (reference sequence). V lost 2 bases, J lost 1 base, and 1 base stayed unmatched. The CDR3 length is 14 residues. CDR3 in amino acids: CASSYGTAQETQYF. Written as DNA, the CDR3 is TGTGCCAGCAGTTACGGGACAGCCCAAGAGACCCAGTACTTC.

The rearrangement joins TRBV11-2 to TRBJ1-1; the D is unclear. CDR1 SGHAT and CDR2 FQNNGV come from the germline V gene. This CDR3 is 13 amino acids long. V dropped 3 bases and J dropped 3 bases, with 8 bases sitting between them. CDR3 bases: TGTGCCAGCAGCTTTCAGGTCTACACTGAAGCTTTCTTT. It specifies CASSFQVYTEAFF.

CDR3 in DNA: TGTGCCAGCAGCTTGCGACAGGGGCTCTCGGATACGCAGTATTTT. Translated, it gives CASSLRQGLSDTQYF. J is TRBJ2-3 and V is TRBV5-4; 8 nucleotides match TRBD1. This CDR3 is 15 amino acids long. Looked up from germline, CDR1 is SGHNT and CDR2 is YYREEE (reference sequence). The ends lost 1 base at V and 6 bases at J; junction bases unmatched: 7.

This rearrangement joins TRBV6-1 to TRBJ1-1; D remains ambiguous. This CDR3 has 13 amino acids. The germline CDR1 and CDR2 sequences are MNHNS and SASEGT. Trimming took 8 bases from V and 11 from J, leaving 21 bases between them. CDR3 residues: CASFTAGSGRAFF. In nucleotides, the CDR3 is TGTGCCAGCTTCACGGCAGGATCCGGCCGGGCTTTCTTT.

The chain combines TRBV19 with TRBJ2-3; 7 bases are shared with TRBD2. CDR1 is LNHDA, CDR2 SQIVND, per germline (reference sequence). The V and J ends lost 7 bases and 2 bases, in that order; junction bases with no gene match: 9. This CDR3 has 15 residues. The CDR3 bases are TGTGCCAGTAAGGCAGCTAGCGGCTACACAGATACGCAGTATTTT. Protein sequence: CASKAASGYTDTQYF.

CDR3 in amino acids: CASSQALTSFGYNEQFF. CDR3 DNA: TGCGCCAGCAGCCAAGCCCTGACTAGTTTCGGCTACAATGAGCAGTTCTTC. V gene TRBV4-3 combines with J gene TRBJ2-1, with D possibly being TRBD2 (6 bases). Trimming took 1 base from V and 3 from J, leaving 16 bases between them. This CDR3 has 17 amino acids. CDR1 LGHNA and CDR2 YSLEER come from the germline V gene.

This clone was picked up one time. This sequence joins TRBV9 and TRBJ1-2; maybe TRBD1 (6 bases). V gave up 3 bases and J gave up 5 bases, with 17 bases separating them. CDR1 is SGDLS and CDR2 is YYNGEE in the germline V gene. CDR3 size: 15 residues. In DNA, the CDR3 is TGTGCCAGCAGCGCAGGAGGGGGGGGTACATATGGCTACACCTTC. It specifies CASSAGGGGTYGYTF. The variable domain in full, completed from reference TRBV9 and TRBJ1-2, reads DSGVTQTPKHLITATGQRVTLRCSPRSGDLSVYWYQQSLDQGLQFLIQYYNGEERAKGNILERFSAQQFPDLHSELNLSSLELGDSALYFCASSAGGGGTYGYTFGSGTRLTVV.

This clone was detected a few times. This rearrangement joins TRBV4-1 to TRBJ2-1, with TRBD2 identical over 10 bases. Germline CDR1 MGHRA, CDR2 YSYEKL. The CDR3 contains 16 residues. The junction had 8 bases not matched to a gene; V was cut back by 2 bases and J by 7 bases. The CDR3 sequence: CASSQSHSGRMNEQFF. CDR3 coding DNA: TGCGCCAGCAGCCAAAGTCATAGCGGGAGGATGAATGAGCAGTTCTTC.

The gene calls are TRBV9 and TRBJ1-3; D not resolved. The CDR3 runs 13 residues. The germline CDR1 and CDR2 sequences are SGDLS and YYNGEE. V was shortened by 3 bases and J by 7 bases, with 11 bases between the two germline ends. The CDR3 nucleotides are TGTGCCAGCAGCGGAATAGGGAGGAACACCATATATTTT. It translates to CASSGIGRNTIYF.

Only one count was recorded for this clone. The chain couples TRBV14 to TRBJ1-1; D call uncertain. V was trimmed by 4 bases and J by 11 bases, leaving 14 bases between them. The CDR3 is 12 residues long. The germline gives CDR1 SGHDN, CDR2 FVKESK. The CDR3 here is CASSLTGIMAFF. As DNA, the CDR3 is TGTGCCAGCAGCCTTACGGGTATAATGGCTTTCTTT. The entire variable domain, with the rest obtained from reference TRBV14 and TRBJ1-1, is as follows: EAGVTQFPSHSVIEKGQTVTLRCDPISGHDNLYWYRRVMGKEIKFLLHFVKESKQDESGMPNNRFLAERTGGTYSTLKVQPAELEDSGVYFCASSLTGIMAFFGQGTRLTVV.

The rearrangement links TRBV7-2 to TRBJ2-7; 16 bases map to TRBD2. The CDR3 extends over 17 amino acids. V dropped 5 bases and J dropped 4; count of bases not matched to a gene: 8. Germline CDR1 and CDR2: SGHTA and FQGNSA. The CDR3, as DNA: TGTGCCAGCAGCAAGGCCGGGACTAGCGGGAGGGTGTACGAGCAGTACTTC. Its translation is CASSKAGTSGRVYEQYF. Full variable domain (rest looked up from reference TRBV7-2 and TRBJ2-7): GAGVSQSPSNKVTEKGKDVELRCDPISGHTALYWYRQSLGQGLEFLIYFQGNSAPDKSGLPSDRFSAERTGGSVSTLTIQRTQQEDSAVYLCASSKAGTSGRVYEQYFGPGTRLTVT.

The chain recombines TRBV7-3 with TRBJ2-5; 8 positions match TRBD1. The CDR3 length is 13 residues. Germline V gives CDR1 SGHTA, CDR2 FQGTGA. V was pared by 3 bases and J by 4 bases, with 1 base of the junction left unmatched. CDR3 amino acids: CASSFGQGETQYF. The DNA for the CDR3 is TGTGCCAGCAGCTTCGGACAGGGAGAGACCCAGTACTTC.

The J gene is TRBJ1-5, the V gene TRBV27; 9 bases fit TRBD1. The CDR3 spans 17 residues. CDR1 and CDR2 from the germline V gene are MNHEY and SMNVEV (reference sequence). The V gene end was trimmed by 6 bases and the J gene end by 9 bases; junction bases not matched to a gene: 18. Written as DNA, the CDR3 is TGTGCCAGCAGAGCCCGGGACAGGGTATTCGGCGATTCGCCCCAGCATTTT. Amino acid sequence: CASRARDRVFGDSPQHF.

A single count supports this clone. The rearrangement links TRBV5-1 to TRBJ2-2; D may be TRBD1 (6 bases). The germline gives CDR1 SGHRS, CDR2 YFSETQ. Between the trimmed V and J ends, which lost 4 bases and 4 bases, there was a span of 14 bases. This CDR3 comprises 15 residues. CDR3 protein: CASSPGQISTGELFF. The CDR3 DNA reads as TGCGCCAGCAGCCCCGGACAGATAAGCACCGGGGAGCTGTTTTTT.

The chain links TRBV5-8 to TRBJ2-7; D is ambiguous. V was pared by 4 bases and J by 4 bases, with 6 bases between. Germline V gene data show CDR1 as SGHTS and CDR2 as YDEGEE. The CDR3 runs to 11 residues. The CDR3 coding sequence is TGTGCCAGCAGCCCGGGTTACGAGCAGTACTTC. This codes for CASSPGYEQYF.

This chain uses TRBV7-8 with TRBJ1-1; weak D call: TRBD1 (5 bases). V was shortened by 1 base and J by 1 base, with 10 bases between the two germline ends. Germline CDR1 is SGHVS and CDR2 is FQNEAQ. The CDR3 contains 15 residues. This CDR3 reads CASSLVGGENTEAFF. The CDR3, as DNA: TGTGCCAGCAGCTTAGTGGGGGGGGAGAACACTGAAGCTTTCTTT.